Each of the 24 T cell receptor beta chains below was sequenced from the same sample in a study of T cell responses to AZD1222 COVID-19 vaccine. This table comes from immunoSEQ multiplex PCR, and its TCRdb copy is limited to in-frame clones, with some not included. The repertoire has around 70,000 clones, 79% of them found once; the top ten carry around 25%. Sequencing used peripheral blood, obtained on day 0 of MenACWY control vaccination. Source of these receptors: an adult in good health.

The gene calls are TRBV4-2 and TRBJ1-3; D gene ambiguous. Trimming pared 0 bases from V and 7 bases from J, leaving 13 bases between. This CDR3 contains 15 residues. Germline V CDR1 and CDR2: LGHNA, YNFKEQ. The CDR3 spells CASSQDPAAGNTIYF. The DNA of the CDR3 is TGTGCCAGCAGCCAAGATCCGGCCGCCGGCAACACCATATATTTT.

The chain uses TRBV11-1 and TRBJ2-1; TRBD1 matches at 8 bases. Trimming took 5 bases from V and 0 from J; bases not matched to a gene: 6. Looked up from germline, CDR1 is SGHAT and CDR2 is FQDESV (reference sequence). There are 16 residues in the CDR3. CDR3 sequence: CASSPRQGYSYNEQFF. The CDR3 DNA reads TGTGCCAGCAGCCCCCGACAGGGGTACTCCTACAATGAGCAGTTCTTC.

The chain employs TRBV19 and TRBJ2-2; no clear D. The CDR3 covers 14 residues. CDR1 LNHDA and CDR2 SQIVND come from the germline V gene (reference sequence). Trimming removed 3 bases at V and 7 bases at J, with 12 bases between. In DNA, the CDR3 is TGTGCCAGTAGTATGGGCGGAGCGATCGGGGAGCTGTTTTTT. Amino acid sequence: CASSMGGAIGELFF.

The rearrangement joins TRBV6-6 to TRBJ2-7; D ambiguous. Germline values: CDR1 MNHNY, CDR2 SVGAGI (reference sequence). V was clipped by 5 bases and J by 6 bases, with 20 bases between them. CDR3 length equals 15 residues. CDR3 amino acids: CASSGPRGKVAEQYF. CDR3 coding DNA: TGTGCCAGCAGTGGCCCCCGAGGAAAGGTGGCCGAGCAGTACTTC.

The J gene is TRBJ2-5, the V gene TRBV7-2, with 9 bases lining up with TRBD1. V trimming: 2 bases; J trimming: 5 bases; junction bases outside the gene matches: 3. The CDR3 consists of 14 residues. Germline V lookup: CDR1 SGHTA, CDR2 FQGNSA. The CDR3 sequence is CASSLTGGEETQYF. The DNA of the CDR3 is TGTGCCAGCAGCTTAACAGGGGGCGAGGAGACCCAGTACTTC.

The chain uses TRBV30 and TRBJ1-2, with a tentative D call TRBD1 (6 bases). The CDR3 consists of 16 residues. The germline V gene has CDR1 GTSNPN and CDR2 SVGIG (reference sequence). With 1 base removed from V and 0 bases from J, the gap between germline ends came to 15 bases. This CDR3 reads CAWSAQQGSSNYGYTF. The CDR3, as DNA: TGTGCCTGGAGTGCTCAACAGGGATCTTCTAACTATGGCTACACCTTC.

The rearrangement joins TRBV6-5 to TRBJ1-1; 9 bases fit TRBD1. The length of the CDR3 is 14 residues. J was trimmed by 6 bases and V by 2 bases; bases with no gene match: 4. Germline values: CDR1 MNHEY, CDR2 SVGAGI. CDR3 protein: CASSYARTGAEAFF. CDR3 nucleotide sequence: TGTGCCAGCAGTTACGCCAGGACAGGGGCTGAAGCTTTCTTT.

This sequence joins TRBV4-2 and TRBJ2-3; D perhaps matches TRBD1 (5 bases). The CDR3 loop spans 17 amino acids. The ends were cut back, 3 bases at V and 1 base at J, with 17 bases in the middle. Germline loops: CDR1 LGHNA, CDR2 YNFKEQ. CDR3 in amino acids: CASSQDVGAKGTDTQYF. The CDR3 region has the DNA TGTGCCAGCAGCCAGGATGTAGGGGCGAAGGGCACAGATACGCAGTATTTT.

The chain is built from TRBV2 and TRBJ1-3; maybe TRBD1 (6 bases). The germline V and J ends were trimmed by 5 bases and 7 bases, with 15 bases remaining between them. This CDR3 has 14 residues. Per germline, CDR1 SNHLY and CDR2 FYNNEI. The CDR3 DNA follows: TGTGCCAGCAGTTCGCGGACAGCGGAGAACACCATATATTTT. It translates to CASSSRTAENTIYF. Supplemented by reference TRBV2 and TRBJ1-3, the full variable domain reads EPEVTQTPSHQVTQMGQEVILRCVPISNHLYFYWYRQILGQKVEFLVSFYNNEISEKSEIFDDQFSVERPDGSNFTLKIRSTKLEDSAMYFCASSSRTAENTIYFGEGSWLTVV.

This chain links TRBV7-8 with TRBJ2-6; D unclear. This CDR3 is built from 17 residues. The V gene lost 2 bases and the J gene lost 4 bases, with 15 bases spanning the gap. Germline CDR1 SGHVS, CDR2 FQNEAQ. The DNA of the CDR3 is TGTGCCAGCAGCTTATTACTCCGACCCCTCGGGGCCAACGTCCTGACTTTC. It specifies CASSLLLRPLGANVLTF.

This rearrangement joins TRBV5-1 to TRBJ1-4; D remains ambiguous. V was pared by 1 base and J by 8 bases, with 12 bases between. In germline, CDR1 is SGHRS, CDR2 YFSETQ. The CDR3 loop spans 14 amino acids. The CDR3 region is CASSLTANGEKLFF. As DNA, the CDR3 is TGCGCCAGCAGCTTGACAGCAAACGGGGAAAAACTGTTTTTT.

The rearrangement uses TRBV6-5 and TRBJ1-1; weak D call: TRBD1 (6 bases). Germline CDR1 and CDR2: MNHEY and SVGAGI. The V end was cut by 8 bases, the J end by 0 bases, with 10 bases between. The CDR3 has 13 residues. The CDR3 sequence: CASADRLNTEAFF. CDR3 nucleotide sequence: TGTGCCAGCGCCGACAGGCTGAACACTGAAGCTTTCTTT.

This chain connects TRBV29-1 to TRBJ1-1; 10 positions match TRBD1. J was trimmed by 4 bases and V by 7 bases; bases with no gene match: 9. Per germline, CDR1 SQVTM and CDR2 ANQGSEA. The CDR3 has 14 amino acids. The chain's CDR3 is CSAEGRTGGTEAFF. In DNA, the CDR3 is TGCAGCGCCGAAGGTAGGACAGGGGGCACTGAAGCTTTCTTT.

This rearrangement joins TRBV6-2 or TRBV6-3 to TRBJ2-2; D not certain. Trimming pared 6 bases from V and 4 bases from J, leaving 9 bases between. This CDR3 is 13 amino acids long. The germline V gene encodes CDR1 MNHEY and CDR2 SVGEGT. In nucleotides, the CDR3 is TGTGCCAGCAGCCTCCATCCCACCGGGGAGCTGTTTTTT. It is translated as CASSLHPTGELFF.

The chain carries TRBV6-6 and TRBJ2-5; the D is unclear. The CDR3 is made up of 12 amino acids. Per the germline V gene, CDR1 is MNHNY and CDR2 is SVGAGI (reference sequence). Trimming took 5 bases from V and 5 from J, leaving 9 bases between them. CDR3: CASSPRGETQYF. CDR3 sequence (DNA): TGTGCCAGCAGTCCACGTGGCGAGACCCAGTACTTC.

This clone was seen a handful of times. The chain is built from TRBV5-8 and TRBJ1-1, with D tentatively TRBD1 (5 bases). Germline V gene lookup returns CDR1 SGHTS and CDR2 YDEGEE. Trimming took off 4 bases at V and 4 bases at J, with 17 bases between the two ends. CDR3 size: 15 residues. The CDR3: CASSPGLRGVTEAFF. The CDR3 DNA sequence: TGTGCCAGCAGCCCCGGACTACGAGGGGTCACTGAAGCTTTCTTT.

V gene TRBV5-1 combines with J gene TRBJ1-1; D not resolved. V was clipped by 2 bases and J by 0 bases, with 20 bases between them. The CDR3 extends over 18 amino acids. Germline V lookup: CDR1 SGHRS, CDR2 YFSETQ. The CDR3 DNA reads TGCGCCAGCAGCTTTGGATATGGATCTCGGCGGTTGAACACTGAAGCTTTCTTT. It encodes CASSFGYGSRRLNTEAFF.

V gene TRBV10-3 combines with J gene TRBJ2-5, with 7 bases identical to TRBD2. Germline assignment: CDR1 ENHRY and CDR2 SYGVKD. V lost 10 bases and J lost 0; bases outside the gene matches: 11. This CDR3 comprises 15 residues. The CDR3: CATAGTTSHQETQYF. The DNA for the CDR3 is TGTGCCACTGCCGGGACTACGTCCCACCAAGAGACCCAGTACTTC.

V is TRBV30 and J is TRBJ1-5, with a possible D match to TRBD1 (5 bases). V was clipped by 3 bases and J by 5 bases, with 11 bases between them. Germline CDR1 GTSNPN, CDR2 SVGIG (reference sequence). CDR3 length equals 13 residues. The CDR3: CAWSGTADQPQHF. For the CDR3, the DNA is TGTGCCTGGAGCGGGACCGCGGATCAGCCCCAGCATTTT.

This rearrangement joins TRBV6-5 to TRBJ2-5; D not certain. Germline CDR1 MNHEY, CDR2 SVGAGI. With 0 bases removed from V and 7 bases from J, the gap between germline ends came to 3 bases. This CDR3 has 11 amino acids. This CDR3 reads CASSYSGTQYF. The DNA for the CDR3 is TGTGCCAGCAGTTACTCTGGGACCCAGTACTTC.

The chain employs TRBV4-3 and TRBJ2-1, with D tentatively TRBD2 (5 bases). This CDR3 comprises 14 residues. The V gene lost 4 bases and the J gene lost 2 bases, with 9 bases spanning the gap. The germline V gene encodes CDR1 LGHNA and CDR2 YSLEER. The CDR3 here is CASSLGVTYNEQFF. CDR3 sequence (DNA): TGCGCCAGCAGCCTCGGGGTAACCTACAATGAGCAGTTCTTC.

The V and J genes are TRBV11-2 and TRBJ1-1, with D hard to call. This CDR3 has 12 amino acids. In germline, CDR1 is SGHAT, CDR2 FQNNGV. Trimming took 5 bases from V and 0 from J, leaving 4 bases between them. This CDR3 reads CASSGLNTEAFF. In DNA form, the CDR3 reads TGTGCCAGCAGCGGACTGAACACTGAAGCTTTCTTT.

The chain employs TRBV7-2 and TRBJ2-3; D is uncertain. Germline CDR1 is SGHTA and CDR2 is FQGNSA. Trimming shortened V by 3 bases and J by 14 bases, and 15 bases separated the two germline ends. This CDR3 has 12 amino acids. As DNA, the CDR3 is TGTGCCAGCAGCTTGTCCGGGTCCCCCGGGTATTTT. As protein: CASSLSGSPGYF.

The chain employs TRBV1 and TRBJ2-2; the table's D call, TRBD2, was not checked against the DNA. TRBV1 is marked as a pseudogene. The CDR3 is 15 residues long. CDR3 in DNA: TGCACCAGCAGCCAAGGCGGGGTAGTCACCGGGGAGCTGTTTTTT. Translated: CTSSQGGVVTGELFF.